The rows below give T cell receptor beta chains drawn from one sample of a study of cytomegalovirus exposure and HLA in healthy donors. Assay used: immunoSEQ multiplex PCR; TCRdb lists only in-frame clones, some missing. The table records under 200,000 clones, 75% to 80% of them present only once. Source material: PBMCs. The receptors here all came from a woman in her twenties or thirties in good health and CMV-seropositive. CDR3s include the opening cysteine and the closing phenylalanine or tryptophan. D genes are given only for firm matches. For some rows the clone size is stated as once, few or many, or as a class when expanded; others skip it.

V	D	size	J	DNA	CDR3
TRBV15	TRBD2	NA	TRBJ2-1	TGTGCCACCAGCAGTGGGGGGGGGAGGGGCTATTACAATGAGCAGTTCTTC	CATSSGGGRGYYNEQFF
TRBV13	TRBD1	NA	TRBJ2-1	TGTGCCAGCCGAGGTAGGACAGGGGGTTACAATGAGCAGTTCTTC	CASRGRTGGYNEQFF
TRBV11-2	NA	NA	TRBJ2-5	TGTGCCAGCAGCTCCCTTCCCCGTCTTCAGGCCCAGTACTTC	CASSSLPRLQAQYF
TRBV6-1	TRBD1	NA	TRBJ2-7	TGTGCCAGCAGTGAGGGACAGGGTGACTACGAGCAGTACTTC	CASSEGQGDYEQYF
TRBV6-1	NA	few	TRBJ2-1	TGTGCCATTTCTCCGACAGACTACAATGAGCAGTTCTTC	CAISPTDYNEQFF
TRBV25-1	TRBD1	NA	TRBJ2-7	TGTGCCAGCAGTGACTCCAGGGGGCGTAAGGACTACGAGCAGTACTTC	CASSDSRGRKDYEQYF
TRBV27	TRBD1	NA	TRBJ1-1	TGTGCCAGCAGTTTATGGCGTCAGGGGGCCCCTGAAGCTTTCTTT	CASSLWRQGAPEAFF
TRBV7-9	NA	few	TRBJ2-7	TGTGCCAGCAGCATTACAGGGTTCGAGCAGTACTTC	CASSITGFEQYF
TRBV2	NA	NA	TRBJ2-7	TGTGCCAGTGGCGGTTGGCAGGGGCCCTACGAGCAGTACTTC	CASGGWQGPYEQYF
TRBV9	TRBD2	once	TRBJ2-1	TGTGCCAGCAGCGTGGATCTAGCGGGGGGGCTTAACCGTGAGCAGTTCTTC	CASSVDLAGGLNREQFF
TRBV2	NA	NA	TRBJ2-2	TGTGCCAGCAGTGAGCGGGGCGTCGGCGGGGAGCTGTTTTTT	CASSERGVGGELFF
TRBV2	NA	NA	TRBJ2-7	TGTGCCAGCAGTACCAGCTCCTACGAGCAGTACTTC	CASSTSSYEQYF
TRBV7-3	TRBD1	NA	TRBJ2-7	TGTGCCAGCAGTGTTACAGGGGATAGCGAGCAGTACTTC	CASSVTGDSEQYF
TRBV5-4	NA	NA	TRBJ2-1	TGTGCCAGCAGCTTCGTCGGGGGCTCCTACAATGAGCAGTTCTTC	CASSFVGGSYNEQFF
TRBV5-1	TRBD2	NA	TRBJ2-1	TGCGCCAGCAGCCCCGGGCCCCGGGGGGGCAATGAGCAGTTCTTC	CASSPGPRGGNEQFF
TRBV5-4	NA	few	TRBJ2-7	TGTGCCAGCAGCCCCTCGGGGTACTACGAGCAGTACTTC	CASSPSGYYEQYF
TRBV6-5	TRBD2	NA	TRBJ2-5	TGTGCCAGCAGTCCCGGACTAGCGGGTCTTGAGACCCAGTACTTC	CASSPGLAGLETQYF
TRBV18	NA	NA	TRBJ1-2	TGTGCCAGCTCACCAGAATTTGTACCCCCGGGGAATGGCTACACCTTC	CASSPEFVPPGNGYTF
TRBV6-5	TRBD1	once	TRBJ1-3	TGTGCCAGCAGAGTCGACAGGGTTTCGGGAAACACCATATATTTT	CASRVDRVSGNTIYF
TRBV6-6	NA	NA	TRBJ2-1	TGTGCCAGCAGCAAAACGGAGAATGAGCAGTTCTTC	CASSKTENEQFF
TRBV7-9	NA	NA	TRBJ2-7	TGTGCCAGCAGCTTCTCCGGGAGTACGGTCTACGAGCAGTACTTC	CASSFSGSTVYEQYF
TRBV6-5	NA	NA	TRBJ1-1	TGTGCCAGCAATCGGGGGTACACTGAAGCTTTCTTT	CASNRGYTEAFF
TRBV5-1	NA	few	TRBJ1-1	TGCGCCAGCAGGGTCGGAGACCGGAACACTGAAGCTTTCTTT	CASRVGDRNTEAFF
TRBV9	NA	NA	TRBJ2-5	TGTGCCAGCAGCTCGGTGGACTCCCAAGAGACCCAGTACTTC	CASSSVDSQETQYF
TRBV4-1	NA	NA	TRBJ2-7	TGCGCCAGCAGCCAAGAGGACAGTCAGGAGCAGTACTTC	CASSQEDSQEQYF
TRBV5-1	NA	few	TRBJ2-3	TGCGCCAGCAGCTTGGACTTTTCAGATACGCAGTATTTT	CASSLDFSDTQYF
TRBV7-8	TRBD2	NA	TRBJ2-1	TGTGCCAGCAGCCCACGGGGTGGGACTAGCCGGAATAAGCAGTTCTTC	CASSPRGGTSRNKQFF
TRBV18	NA	few	TRBJ1-5	TGTGCCAGCTCACCAGCGGGAAGGGGCGCTAATCAGCCCCAGCATTTT	CASSPAGRGANQPQHF
TRBV7-9	TRBD2	NA	TRBJ2-1	TGTGCCAGCATGCGGGGGACCTACAATGAGCAGTTCTTC	CASMRGTYNEQFF
TRBV11-2	TRBD1	few	TRBJ2-3	TGTGCCAGCAGTCCGAGACAGGGGGCCACAGATACGCAGTATTTT	CASSPRQGATDTQYF
TRBV10-2	TRBD2	NA	TRBJ2-3	TGCGCCTGCCGACCTAGCGGGGGGGCAGATACGCAGTATTTT	CACRPSGGADTQYF